This T cell receptor (beta chain) derives from a study of identical twins' blood T cells. General study results and limits: Top TCRbeta clonotypes were shared more with twin than unrelated donors.

The CDR3 extends over 15 amino acids. Per germline, CDR1 KGHSH and CDR2 LQKENI. Trimming at V came to 5 bases and at J to 0 bases, leaving 6 bases not matched to a gene. Remarks on this clonotype: What it binds is not known.

Libraries were made from RNA as TCR cDNA, using a modified protocol. Using its own MiXCR run on the 5' RACE reads, TCRdb lists one record per CDR3 protein. This sample has roughly 380,000 distinct CDR3 sequences, with approximately 30% found just once. V is TRBV18 and J is TRBJ1-1, with TRBD1 matching 7 bases. Sequencing was carried out using PBMCs. This clonotype originated in a woman aged 18 to 50 in good health. The CDR3 nucleotides are TGTGCCAGCTCAGAAACGACAGGGATGAACACTGAAGCTTTCTTT. Encoded protein: CASSETTGMNTEAFF. Drawing the rest from reference TRBV18 and TRBJ1-1, the complete variable domain is NAGVMQNPRHLVRRRGQEARLRCSPMKGHSHVYWYRQLPEEGLKFMVYLQKENIIDESGMPKERFSAEFPKEGPSILRIQQVVRGDSAAYFCASSETTGMNTEAFFGQGTRLTVV.